This T cell receptor (beta chain) was sequenced in a study of blood T cell repertoires in COVID-19. The CDR3 runs 11 residues. Between the trimmed V and J ends, which lost 6 bases and 8 bases, there was a span of 12 bases. Looked up from germline, CDR1 is SQVTM and CDR2 is ANQGSEA. Profiled with immunoSEQ multiplex PCR; TCRdb holds only in-frame clones, not every one. The sample comprises 300,000 to 450,000 clones, around 90% of which are singletons, and approximately 2.9% rests with the top ten. The clonotype comes from a human donor in a cohort sampled during active COVID-19. V usage is TRBV29-1 and J usage is TRBJ2-3; D is uncertain. The sequenced material came from peripheral blood. For the CDR3, the DNA is TGCAGCGTGCCTACCGCGCTTACGCAGTATTTT. This translates into CSVPTALTQYF.